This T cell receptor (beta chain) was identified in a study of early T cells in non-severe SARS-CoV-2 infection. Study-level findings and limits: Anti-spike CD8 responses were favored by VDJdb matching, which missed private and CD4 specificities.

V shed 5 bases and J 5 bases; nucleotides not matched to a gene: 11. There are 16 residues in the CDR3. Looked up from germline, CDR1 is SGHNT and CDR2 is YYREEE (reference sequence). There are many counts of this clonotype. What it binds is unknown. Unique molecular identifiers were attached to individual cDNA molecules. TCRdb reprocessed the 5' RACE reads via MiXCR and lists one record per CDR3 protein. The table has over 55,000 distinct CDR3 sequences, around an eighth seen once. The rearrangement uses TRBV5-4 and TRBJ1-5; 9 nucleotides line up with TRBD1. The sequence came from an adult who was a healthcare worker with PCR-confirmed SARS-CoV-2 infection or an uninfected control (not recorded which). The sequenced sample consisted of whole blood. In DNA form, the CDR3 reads TGTGCCAGCAGGCCTGGGACAGGGATCGATCATCAGCCCCAGCATTTT. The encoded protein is CASRPGTGIDHQPQHF.